One and the same sample provided the 2 T cell receptor beta chains below, sequenced in a study of T cell repertoires in cytomegalovirus infection. In TCRdb, the reads were re-called with MiXCR into one record per CDR3 protein. Here the sample spans 500,000 to 600,000 distinct CDR3 sequences, about 17% being singletons. The sequencing input was CD8+ T cells from PBMCs. Receptors were obtained from a human donor in good health (CMV status not recorded). Some clones in this sample may be carry-over from other donors' samples.

In its sample, this clonotype was seen a few times. The gene calls are TRBV6-2 or TRBV6-3 and TRBJ2-1, with a weak D call TRBD2 (6 bases). The CDR3 consists of 14 residues. V gave up 6 bases and J gave up 7 bases, with 16 bases separating them. Germline CDR1 is MNHEY and CDR2 is SVGEGT. CDR3 nucleotides: TGTGCCAGCAGGCGAACCGGGACTCGAAATGAGCAGTTCTTC. It codes for CASRRTGTRNEQFF.

There are many counts of this clonotype. The V gene is TRBV7-3, the J gene TRBJ2-2; D remains ambiguous. The germline V gene has CDR1 SGHTA and CDR2 FQGTGA. V was cut by 4 bases and J by 6 bases, with 9 bases left in between. There are 13 residues in the CDR3. CDR3: CASSYYGPGELFF. CDR3 bases: TGTGCCAGCAGCTATTACGGGCCCGGGGAGCTGTTTTTT.